The 26 T cell receptor beta chains presented below share a single source sample, sequenced in a study of blood T cell repertoires in COVID-19 (dated by TCRdb to 2018 to 2021). Library generation was performed with the immunoSEQ multiplex PCR assay. Not all clones reach the TCRdb copy of this immuneACCESS table, which keeps in-frame sequences only. Checked studies attribute under half of the gap to unresolved V genes and leave the rest unexplained. This sample comprises 180,000 or so clones, 89% of them detected only once. Jointly, the top ten make up around 6.6% of the sample. Sequencing was performed on peripheral blood. The receptors here all came from a man aged 40-49 years with acute or convalescent COVID-19.

V is TRBV27 and J is TRBJ2-7, with 11 nucleotides matching TRBD2. V was pared by 4 bases and J by 9 bases, with 11 bases of the junction left unmatched. The CDR3 extends over 15 amino acids. Germline V gene sequence: CDR1 MNHEY, CDR2 SMNVEV (reference sequence). The CDR3 loop is CASSSLGLAGRWQYF. The CDR3 DNA is TGTGCCAGCAGTTCTCTCGGACTAGCGGGTCGGTGGCAGTACTTC.

The V call is TRBV30, the J call TRBJ1-5, with no clear D. V shed 2 bases and J shed 3 bases, with 11 bases lying between them. The germline gives CDR1 GTSNPN, CDR2 SVGIG (reference sequence). The CDR3 extends over 14 amino acids. The CDR3 is CAWSLLSNNQPQHF. The CDR3 nucleotides read TGTGCCTGGAGTCTTTTAAGCAACAATCAGCCCCAGCATTTT.

The chain is built from TRBV2 and TRBJ1-2; 7 nucleotides match TRBD1. V trimming: 4 bases; J trimming: 1 base; junction bases outside the gene matches: 3. The length of the CDR3 is 14 residues. CDR1 SNHLY and CDR2 FYNNEI come from the germline V gene. The CDR3 DNA is TGTGCCAGCAGTGTGGGGACAGTTAACTATGGCTACACCTTC. Protein product: CASSVGTVNYGYTF.

The chain carries TRBV5-6 and TRBJ2-2; D may be TRBD2 (5 bases). Trimming took 4 bases from V and 5 from J, leaving 18 bases between them. The CDR3 spans 16 residues. Germline-derived CDR1 and CDR2 are SGHDT and YYEEEE. CDR3 loop: CASSPPRGRETGELFF. DNA for the CDR3: TGTGCCAGCAGCCCACCCCGGGGAAGAGAGACCGGGGAGCTGTTTTTT.

The rearrangement uses TRBV18 and TRBJ2-1, with TRBD2 as a possible D gene (6 bases). The CDR3 contains 12 residues. The germline V gene encodes CDR1 KGHSH and CDR2 LQKENI. With 6 bases removed from V and 6 bases from J, the gap between germline ends came to 9 bases. This CDR3 is CASSAGSNEQFF. CDR3 DNA sequence: TGTGCCAGCTCGGCCGGGAGCAATGAGCAGTTCTTC.

This chain uses TRBV7-9 with TRBJ2-4; D is possibly TRBD1 or TRBD2 (6 bases each). The V gene's germline CDR1 is SEHNR and CDR2 FQNEAQ (reference sequence). Trimming pared 7 bases from V and 0 bases from J, leaving 16 bases between. The CDR3 is made up of 16 amino acids. The CDR3 DNA sequence: TGTGCCAGCACCCAAGGGGGGACTTTAGCCAAAAACATTCAGTACTTC. Protein product: CASTQGGTLAKNIQYF.

V and J are TRBV18 and TRBJ1-2; 10 nucleotides match TRBD1. The CDR3 length is 16 residues. CDR1 is KGHSH, CDR2 LQKENI, per germline. The ends lost 4 bases at V and 3 bases at J; junction bases unmatched: 8. The CDR3 DNA sequence: TGTGCCAGCTCACTCAGACAGGGGGCCCAGTACTATGGCTACACCTTC. It codes for CASSLRQGAQYYGYTF.

V usage is TRBV11-2 and J usage is TRBJ2-6, with a tentative D call TRBD2 (6 bases). Looked up from germline, CDR1 is SGHAT and CDR2 is FQNNGV. Trimming took off 5 bases at V and 0 bases at J, with 17 bases between the two ends. The CDR3 runs 18 residues. The DNA for the CDR3 is TGTGCCAGCAGCCGCGGGGTGCTAGGTCGCTCTGGGGCCAACGTCCTGACTTTC. This sequence encodes CASSRGVLGRSGANVLTF.

CDR3 protein: CASSQEEGWSGNTIYF. The CDR3 DNA is TGTGCCAGCAGCCAAGAGGAGGGTTGGTCAGGAAACACCATATATTTT. The genes are TRBV3-1 (or the pseudogene TRBV3-2) and TRBJ1-3; unclear D gene. V was shortened by 0 bases and J by 4 bases, with 13 bases between the two germline ends. Germline CDR1 and CDR2: LGHDT and YNNKEL (reference sequence). The CDR3 runs to 16 residues.

V usage is TRBV20-1 and J usage is TRBJ2-3, with D unclear. V was trimmed by 0 bases and J by 14 bases, leaving 12 bases between them. Germline V gene data show CDR1 as DFQATT and CDR2 as SNEGSKA (reference sequence). This CDR3 is built from 11 residues. The CDR3 DNA sequence: TGCAGTGCTAGAGAAGCCCTTCTGTCGTATTTT. It is translated as CSAREALLSYF.

The chain recombines TRBV7-9 with TRBJ2-5, with D unresolved. This CDR3 region has 16 residues. The V gene's germline CDR1 is SEHNR and CDR2 FQNEAQ (reference sequence). V was trimmed by 7 bases and J by 1 base, leaving 19 bases between them. The CDR3 reads CASTGLGTGPQETQYF. The CDR3 nucleotides are TGTGCCAGCACGGGTTTGGGCACTGGCCCCCAAGAGACCCAGTACTTC.

The rearrangement joins TRBV19 to TRBJ2-2; a possible D gene is TRBD1 (6 bases). V was trimmed by 1 base and J by 4 bases, leaving 10 bases between them. CDR1 and CDR2 from the germline V gene are LNHDA and SQIVND (reference sequence). CDR3 length: 15 amino acids. CDR3 in DNA: TGTGCCAGTAGTATAGTTCACAGGGTCACCGGGGAGCTGTTTTTT. This codes for CASSIVHRVTGELFF.

The genes are TRBV3-1 (or the pseudogene TRBV3-2) and TRBJ2-7, with D tentatively TRBD1 (5 bases). This CDR3 has 15 residues. Between the trimmed V and J ends, which lost 10 bases and 3 bases, there was a span of 22 bases. Germline V gives CDR1 LGHDT, CDR2 YNNKEL (reference sequence). The CDR3 protein is CATSPSQGHGYEQYF. The CDR3 DNA follows: TGTGCCACAAGTCCTTCGCAGGGTCACGGCTACGAGCAGTACTTC.

This clone was picked up one time. The chain joins TRBV5-4 to TRBJ2-2, with TRBD1 matching over 7 bases. CDR3 size: 15 residues. Trimming at V came to 1 base and at J to 9 bases, leaving 9 bases not matched to a gene. Looked up from germline, CDR1 is SGHNT and CDR2 is YYREEE (reference sequence). Here the CDR3 DNA reads TGTGCCAGCAGCTTGCTGACAGGGCCCGGCCGGGAGCTGTTTTTT. Translating it yields CASSLLTGPGRELFF.

The chain joins TRBV24-1 to TRBJ2-3, with TRBD2 matching over 12 bases. Looked up from germline, CDR1 is KGHDR and CDR2 is SFDVKD. This CDR3 contains 17 residues. V lost 5 bases, J lost 4 bases, and 9 bases stayed unmatched. The CDR3 DNA sequence: TGTGCCACCAGTGCCCCGCAGACTAGCGGGGGAGCAGATACGCAGTATTTT. This codes for CATSAPQTSGGADTQYF.

V and J are TRBV6-5 and TRBJ2-5, with TRBD2 as a possible D gene (5 bases). CDR1 and CDR2 (germline): MNHEY, SVGAGI. The CDR3 extends over 14 amino acids. The V and J ends lost 0 bases and 4 bases respectively, with 9 bases between them. CDR3 in DNA: TGTGCCAGCAGTTACTCGTATCGGGGAGAGACCCAGTACTTC. As protein: CASSYSYRGETQYF.

This chain uses TRBV27 with TRBJ2-7, with 9 bases identical to TRBD1. The germline V gene has CDR1 MNHEY and CDR2 SMNVEV (reference sequence). Losses at the gene ends were 6 bases for V and 3 bases for J; bases not matched to a gene: 6. The CDR3 spans 14 residues. DNA for the CDR3: TGTGCCAGCAGACCAACAGGGGGCAACTACGAGCAGTACTTC. Residues: CASRPTGGNYEQYF.

J is TRBJ1-5 and V is TRBV3-1 (or the pseudogene TRBV3-2); TRBD1 matches 9 bases. Trimming cost V 5 bases and J 1 base; bases outside gene matches: 3. The CDR3 runs 15 residues. Germline CDR1 is LGHDT and CDR2 is YNNKEL (reference sequence). In DNA form, the CDR3 reads TGTGCCAGCAGCTCCGGACAGGGGAGCAATCAGCCCCAGCATTTT. Amino acids: CASSSGQGSNQPQHF.

The genes are TRBV4-1 and TRBJ2-7; 11 bases fit TRBD2. The CDR3 contains 15 residues. The germline V gene has CDR1 MGHRA and CDR2 YSYEKL. Germline trimming cut 4 bases from V and 3 bases from J; bases unmatched to any gene: 5. The CDR3 loop is CASSRQTSGDYEQYF. Written as DNA, the CDR3 is TGCGCCAGCAGCCGCCAGACTAGCGGGGACTACGAGCAGTACTTC.

This chain joins TRBV7-8 and TRBJ2-2; 7 bases line up with TRBD1. The CDR3 is 16 residues long. Per germline, CDR1 SGHVS and CDR2 FQNEAQ. Losses at the gene ends were 4 bases for V and 7 bases for J; bases not matched to a gene: 12. CDR3 DNA sequence: TGTGCCAGCAGCTCGTTTCGGGGACAGCTTAACGGGGAGCTGTTTTTT. This gives the protein CASSSFRGQLNGELFF.

This sequence joins TRBV7-9 and TRBJ1-1, with D unresolved. With 2 bases removed from V and 5 bases from J, the gap between germline ends came to 6 bases. The length of the CDR3 is 12 residues. The V gene's germline CDR1 is SEHNR and CDR2 FQNEAQ (reference sequence). CDR3 coding DNA: TGTGCCAGCAGCTTACTCGAGACTGAAGCTTTCTTT. Its translation is CASSLLETEAFF.

V gene TRBV20-1 combines with J gene TRBJ1-5; 8 bases agree with TRBD1. The germline CDR1 and CDR2 sequences are DFQATT and SNEGSKA (reference sequence). The CDR3 has 13 amino acids. The V and J ends lost 3 bases and 7 bases, in that order; junction bases with no gene match: 5. CDR3 DNA sequence: TGCAGTGCTAGTCCCGGGACAGGACAGCCCCAGCATTTT. As protein: CSASPGTGQPQHF.

The chain combines TRBV5-4 with TRBJ2-7; the match to TRBD2 covers 9 bases. CDR3 length: 16 amino acids. From germline, CDR1 is SGHNT and CDR2 YYREEE (reference sequence). V was pared by 0 bases and J by 3 bases, with 7 bases of the junction left unmatched. Written as DNA, the CDR3 is TGTGCCAGCAGCTTGGGGGCGGGGGGGCCCATCTACGAGCAGTACTTC. It is translated as CASSLGAGGPIYEQYF.

This clone showed up just a few times. V and J are TRBV29-1 and TRBJ2-7, with 7 nucleotides matching TRBD1. Germline lookup yields CDR1 SQVTM and CDR2 ANQGSEA. Losses at the gene ends were 4 bases for V and 3 bases for J; bases not matched to a gene: 6. CDR3 length: 13 amino acids. The CDR3 sequence is CSVVSGQSYEQYF. CDR3 in DNA: TGCAGCGTTGTATCGGGACAGAGCTACGAGCAGTACTTC.

V and J are TRBV2 and TRBJ1-4, with 10 bases aligning to TRBD1. This CDR3 is built from 15 residues. Per the germline V gene, CDR1 is SNHLY and CDR2 is FYNNEI. Losses at the gene ends were 5 bases for V and 5 bases for J; bases not matched to a gene: 5. The CDR3 DNA reads TGTGCCAGCAGTCTTAGACAGGGGGCAAATGAAAAACTGTTTTTT. Residues: CASSLRQGANEKLFF.

V is TRBV9 and J is TRBJ2-1; TRBD1 matches 10 bases. The J segment lost 10 bases and the V segment lost 4 bases, leaving 8 bases of the junction unmatched. The CDR3 totals 14 residues. CDR1 is SGDLS, CDR2 YYNGEE, per germline. The CDR3 loop is CASSLGGQGNEQFF. The CDR3 DNA follows: TGTGCCAGCAGCCTCGGGGGACAGGGGAACGAGCAGTTCTTC.